The entry below gives a single TCR beta chain sequence along with its context. Its antigen remains unidentified. These data originate in a study of cytomegalovirus exposure and HLA in healthy donors. Study-level points and caveats: Among TCR beta chains, those listed as cytomegalovirus-associated numbered 164. Some segments of the V type, notably TRBV6-2 and TRBV6-3, were excluded as indistinguishable. Trimming of TCR beta V- and J-genes showed a link, identified in a later analysis, to a missense DCLRE1C variant. Rarity characterized most TCR sequences, yet some public TCRs appeared in many donors.

Primers included in the PCR were 60 Vbeta and 13 Jbeta primers. TCRdb's table, derived via immunoSEQ multiplex PCR, lists solely in-frame clones and lacks some. Found here are about 100,000 clones; the top ten clones hold approximately 6%. The V end lost 2 bases, the J end lost 2 bases, and 6 bases lay between the germline ends. The CDR3 has 14 residues. Germline values: CDR1 MNHEY, CDR2 SMNVEV (reference sequence). The rearrangement joins TRBV27 to TRBJ2-2; D is ambiguous. The receptor's source is a girl between 5 and 17 years old in good health and CMV-seropositive. Sequencing was carried out using PBMCs. The CDR3 protein is CASSLRLNTGELFF. As DNA, the CDR3 is TGTGCCAGCAGTTTACGTCTTAACACCGGGGAGCTGTTTTTT.